Sequencing of this T cell receptor beta chain was carried out in a study of T-cell memory formation after mild COVID-19. Study-level points and caveats: Among contracting clones, CD4+ were mainly CM/EM and CD8+ enriched in EMRA. Clones contracting across day 15 to 85 had a balanced CD4/CD8 profile; later expanding clones leaned CD4+. The study detected some responding clones in pre-infection memory, suggesting cross-reactive memory joined.

The germline V gene has CDR1 SGHTA and CDR2 FQGNSA. The CDR3 extends over 18 amino acids. The ends lost 3 bases at V and 1 base at J; junction bases unmatched: 10. In the case of this clonotype: Its antigen is as yet unknown.

5'RACE primed at constant segments yielded TCR alpha and TCR beta cDNA libraries bearing sample barcodes and UMIs. TCRdb re-derived calls from the 5' RACE reads in MiXCR, one entry per CDR3 protein. The sample holds around 310,000 distinct CDR3 sequences, around an eighth seen once. Specimen: PBMCs or a T cell subset sorted from them (not recorded which). This sequence originates from a man in his late teens or twenties who had mild COVID-19 (a few samples of this study predate the infection). Cell type and time point are not known. This chain connects TRBV7-2 to TRBJ2-1; 9 positions agree with TRBD1. The CDR3 nucleotides read TGTGCCAGCAGCTTCCCAAGGGGACAGGGCACGTCCTACAATGAGCAGTTCTTC. It yields the protein CASSFPRGQGTSYNEQFF.